The 20 T cell receptor beta chains below all came from one sample that was sequenced in a study of cytomegalovirus exposure and HLA in healthy donors. It was with 60 Vbeta and 13 Jbeta primers that the PCR ran. The repertoire was sequenced with immunoSEQ multiplex PCR; TCRdb's copy has only in-frame clones and lacks some. The sample table sets out approximately 120,000 clones. The sequenced sample consisted of PBMCs. The receptors here all came from a woman aged 60-75 years in good health and CMV-seronegative.

A remark on this clone: The sample has other DNA sequences that encode this CDR3 too. V is TRBV7-6 and J is TRBJ1-2; 7 positions match TRBD1. J gave up 8 bases and V 2 bases, and 8 bases lay outside the gene matches. CDR1 and CDR2 (germline): SGHVS, FNYEAQ. This CDR3 has 14 residues. The CDR3 is CASSLMGQPEGYTF. The CDR3 nucleotides read TGTGCCAGCAGCTTAATGGGACAGCCGGAAGGCTACACCTTC.

The rearrangement uses TRBV19 and TRBJ2-5; D is unresolved. Germline V gene sequence: CDR1 LNHDA, CDR2 SQIVND (reference sequence). V gave up 3 bases and J gave up 5 bases, with 4 bases separating them. The CDR3 runs 11 residues. The CDR3 bases are TGTGCCAGTAGTATGCGGGAGACCCAGTACTTC. Its translation: CASSMRETQYF.

This rearrangement joins TRBV7-9 to TRBJ1-5, with a possible D match to TRBD1 (5 bases). Trimming left V 4 bases short and J 0 bases short, with 16 bases between. The germline V gene has CDR1 SEHNR and CDR2 FQNEAQ (reference sequence). CDR3 length: 17 residues. CDR3 sequence reads: CASSSTGTDYSNQPQHF. The CDR3 region has the DNA TGTGCCAGCAGCTCCACCGGGACGGACTATAGCAATCAGCCCCAGCATTTT.

This chain joins TRBV2 and TRBJ2-7; TRBD2 aligns across 8 bases. The CDR3 runs to 14 residues. Germline values: CDR1 SNHLY, CDR2 FYNNEI. V lost 9 bases, J lost 5 bases, and 12 bases stayed unmatched. The CDR3 nucleotides read TGTGCCAGTGCCTCGACTAGCGAGAGAGACGAGCAGTACTTC. Translation: CASASTSERDEQYF.

The chain is built from TRBV6-5 and TRBJ2-1; 8 nucleotides line up with TRBD1. The CDR3 extends over 16 amino acids. Germline CDR1 reads MNHEY; CDR2 reads SVGAGI. The V gene end was trimmed by 0 bases and the J gene end by 3 bases; junction bases not matched to a gene: 4. The CDR3 nucleotides are TGTGCCAGCAGTTACTCGGGACAGGCCTTCTACAATGAGCAGTTCTTC. Its translation: CASSYSGQAFYNEQFF.

This chain links TRBV4-1 with TRBJ1-4; the match to TRBD1 covers 10 bases. Unmatched junction bases numbered 4, after V lost 0 bases and J lost 6 bases. The CDR3 runs 16 residues. The germline gives CDR1 MGHRA, CDR2 YSYEKL. In DNA, the CDR3 is TGCGCCAGCAGCCAAGATCGGGGACAGGGGTATGAAAAACTGTTTTTT. This encodes CASSQDRGQGYEKLFF.

The chain uses TRBV7-9 and TRBJ2-2; D possibly corresponds to TRBD2 (6 bases). CDR1 is SEHNR and CDR2 is FQNEAQ in the germline V gene (reference sequence). This CDR3 spans 15 amino acids. V was clipped by 5 bases and J by 1 base, with 11 bases between them. CDR3 sequence reads: CASSPAGWNTGELFF. CDR3 DNA: TGTGCCAGCAGCCCCGCGGGGTGGAACACCGGGGAGCTGTTTTTT.

The rearrangement joins TRBV28 to TRBJ1-5; D is unresolved. This CDR3 region has 12 residues. Looked up from germline, CDR1 is MDHEN and CDR2 is SYDVKM. V dropped 6 bases and J dropped 8 bases, with 11 bases sitting between them. The CDR3 coding sequence is TGTGCCAGCAGCCGAGGGATCGAGCCCCAGCATTTT. It encodes CASSRGIEPQHF.

J is TRBJ2-6 and V is TRBV5-4; TRBD2 matches at 10 bases. The CDR3 covers 17 residues. J was trimmed by 4 bases and V by 4 bases; bases with no gene match: 8. Germline lookup yields CDR1 SGHNT and CDR2 YYREEE (reference sequence). DNA for the CDR3: TGTGCCAGCAGCCCGAGCGGGGGGGCCTTCGGGGCCAACGTCCTGACTTTC. Protein: CASSPSGGAFGANVLTF.

The J gene is TRBJ2-3, the V gene TRBV10-2; tentative D call: TRBD1 (5 bases). CDR3 length: 13 amino acids. V shed 11 bases and J shed 3 bases, with 15 bases lying between them. Germline assignment: CDR1 WSHSY and CDR2 SAAADI. The CDR3 sequence: CASGGAITDTQYF. CDR3 nucleotides: TGCGCCTCCGGTGGGGCAATTACAGATACGCAGTATTTT.

The rearrangement joins TRBV19 to TRBJ1-2, with 9 bases fitting TRBD1. Germline V gene data show CDR1 as LNHDA and CDR2 as SQIVND (reference sequence). This CDR3 region has 20 residues. V was pared by 5 bases and J by 3 bases, with 22 bases of the junction left unmatched. In nucleotides, the CDR3 is TGTGCCAGTAGTGCGACATCCCTCCGGACAGGGGTCGAGAGGGACTATGGCTACACCTTC. Encoded protein: CASSATSLRTGVERDYGYTF.

The chain employs TRBV10-2 and TRBJ2-5; 9 positions match TRBD2. Germline V gives CDR1 WSHSY, CDR2 SAAADI. J was trimmed by 2 bases and V by 8 bases; bases with no gene match: 3. CDR3 length: 13 residues. The CDR3 coding sequence is TGCGCCAGCCGGCGGGGGGGTCAAGAGACCCAGTACTTC. This encodes CASRRGGQETQYF.

Written as DNA, the CDR3 is TGTGCCAGCAGCCTCACCTCCTTTAGCGCAAGCACAGATACGCAGTATTTT. This translates into CASSLTSFSASTDTQYF. V is TRBV7-8 and J is TRBJ2-3, with D tentatively TRBD2 (5 bases). In germline, CDR1 is SGHVS, CDR2 FQNEAQ. This CDR3 is 17 amino acids long. Trimming took off 5 bases at V and 0 bases at J, with 18 bases between the two ends.

V usage is TRBV7-2 and J usage is TRBJ2-3, with 13 bases that match TRBD2. The junction had 5 bases not matched to a gene; V was cut back by 5 bases and J by 9 bases. CDR1 SGHTA and CDR2 FQGNSA come from the germline V gene. The CDR3 consists of 14 residues. CDR3 in amino acids: CASSGGTSGVTQYF. Written as DNA, the CDR3 is TGTGCCAGCAGCGGAGGGACTAGCGGGGTAACGCAGTATTTT.

V is TRBV6-6 and J is TRBJ2-7, with TRBD2 as a possible D gene (6 bases). CDR3 length equals 16 residues. Germline values: CDR1 MNHNY, CDR2 SVGAGI (reference sequence). The V gene lost 7 bases and the J gene lost 7 bases, with 26 bases spanning the gap. CDR3 in amino acids: CASNRRRETLGREQYF. CDR3 in DNA: TGTGCCAGCAACAGAAGGAGGGAAACCCTAGGACGAGAGCAGTACTTC.

The V and J genes are TRBV27 and TRBJ2-1, with a tentative D call TRBD2 (6 bases). V dropped 7 bases and J dropped 12 bases, with 16 bases sitting between them. CDR1 and CDR2 from the germline V gene are MNHEY and SMNVEV (reference sequence). The CDR3 contains 12 residues. DNA for the CDR3: TGTGCCAGCACGGAAAAAAGGGGAGGGCAGTTCTTC. The encoded protein is CASTEKRGGQFF.

This sequence joins TRBV28 and TRBJ1-2; tentative D call: TRBD1 (5 bases). CDR3 size: 13 residues. Germline V gives CDR1 MDHEN, CDR2 SYDVKM. The V end lost 3 bases, the J end lost 3 bases, and 8 bases lay between the germline ends. CDR3 sequence reads: CASSLGGDYGYTF. The CDR3 DNA follows: TGTGCCAGCAGTTTGGGAGGGGACTATGGCTACACCTTC.

Details on this clone: The junction departs from the called germline gene at one end, perhaps through a read error. V is TRBV5-1 and J is TRBJ2-5; TRBD2 matches 7 bases. This CDR3 has 15 amino acids. Germline loops: CDR1 SGHRS, CDR2 YFSETQ. The DNA of the CDR3 is TGCGCCGGCAGCCCGGTTACGGGGGGTGAAGAGACCCAGTACTTC. Protein sequence: CAGSPVTGGEETQYF.

The V and J genes are TRBV4-1 and TRBJ2-3; possibly TRBD1 for D (6 bases). Trimming cost V 6 bases and J 4 bases, with 11 bases left between them. Germline V CDR1 and CDR2: MGHRA, YSYEKL. The CDR3 loop spans 13 amino acids. The CDR3 coding sequence is TGCGCCAGCAGACCTGAGGGGGCAGATACGCAGTATTTT. As protein: CASRPEGADTQYF.

The chain recombines TRBV11-2 with TRBJ2-7, with 8 positions matching TRBD2. The V gene's germline CDR1 is SGHAT and CDR2 FQNNGV. The CDR3 contains 19 residues. The V segment lost 8 bases and the J segment 1 base; nucleotides outside the gene matches: 22. CDR3 sequence (DNA): TGTGCCAGCGAGCCCGACGGGGGGGTAGCGGACATGTGGTCCTACGAGCAGTACTTC. Its translation: CASEPDGGVADMWSYEQYF.